This passage covers 11 T cell receptor beta chains from one sample sequenced in a study of blood T cell repertoires in COVID-19. Repertoires were generated with immunoSEQ multiplex PCR, while TCRdb's copy carries only in-frame clones and drops some. The sample records 45,000 to 70,000 clones, roughly 80% being singletons. The sequenced sample was peripheral blood. The receptors here all came from a woman aged 80 or over with acute or convalescent COVID-19.

The chain has TRBV5-1 and TRBJ2-1, with 7 positions matching TRBD2. V lost 0 bases, J lost 6 bases, and 3 bases stayed unmatched. Looked up from germline, CDR1 is SGHRS and CDR2 is YFSETQ. This CDR3 is built from 14 residues. The CDR3 DNA sequence: TGCGCCAGCAGCTTGGTCCTAGCGGCCAATGAGCAGTTCTTC. It is translated as CASSLVLAANEQFF. Looking up the rest from reference TRBV5-1 and TRBJ2-1 gives the full variable domain: KAGVTQTPRYLIKTRGQQVTLSCSPISGHRSVSWYQQTPGQGLQFLFEYFSETQRNKGNFPGRFSGRQFSNSRSEMNVSTLELGDSALYLCASSLVLAANEQFFGPGTRLTVL.

The chain uses TRBV12-5 and TRBJ2-2; 11 bases map to TRBD1. The CDR3 is 15 residues long. J lost 4 bases, V lost 5 bases, and 3 bases had no gene match. Germline values: CDR1 LGHNT, CDR2 FRNRAP. The CDR3 coding sequence is TGTGCTAGTGGTCTAGGACAGGGGGCCACCGGGGAGCTGTTTTTT. Protein: CASGLGQGATGELFF.

The chain uses TRBV7-9 and TRBJ2-3; maybe TRBD1 (5 bases). Per germline, CDR1 SEHNR and CDR2 FQNEAQ (reference sequence). V was clipped by 0 bases and J by 3 bases, with 7 bases between them. There are 14 residues in the CDR3. The CDR3 DNA sequence: TGTGCCAGCAGCTTAGCTCAGGGTACAGATACGCAGTATTTT. Its translation is CASSLAQGTDTQYF. The whole variable domain, remainder taken from reference TRBV7-9 and TRBJ2-3, is DTGVSQNPRHKITKRGQNVTFRCDPISEHNRLYWYRQTLGQGPEFLTYFQNEAQLEKSRLLSDRFSAERPKGSFSTLEIQRTEQGDSAMYLCASSLAQGTDTQYFGPGTRLTVL.

This clone was seen only a few times. Other DNA sequences in the same sample also yield this CDR3. The chain has TRBV7-2 and TRBJ1-5; D uncertain. Trimming removed 1 base from V and 0 bases from J, with 7 bases in between. Germline-derived CDR1 and CDR2 are SGHTA and FQGNSA. The CDR3 sequence is 15 residues long. CDR3 amino acids: CASSLVPNSNQPQHF. The CDR3 nucleotides are TGTGCCAGCAGCTTAGTCCCAAATAGCAATCAGCCCCAGCATTTT.

The J gene is TRBJ1-1, the V gene TRBV30, with D tentatively TRBD1 (5 bases). Germline CDR1 and CDR2: GTSNPN and SVGIG (reference sequence). V was pared by 3 bases and J by 1 base, with 9 bases between. The CDR3 consists of 13 residues. The CDR3 bases are TGTGCCTGGAGCACAGGACCGAACACTGAAGCTTTCTTT. As protein: CAWSTGPNTEAFF.

The chain has TRBV14 and TRBJ1-1; D remains unclear. The germline gives CDR1 SGHDN, CDR2 FVKESK. CDR3 length: 13 residues. V was pared by 1 base and J by 5 bases, with 8 bases between. The CDR3 region is CASSQGSGTEAFF. The DNA for the CDR3 is TGTGCCAGCAGCCAAGGGAGTGGAACTGAAGCTTTCTTT.

This clone has a single count. The chain uses TRBV7-9 and TRBJ2-1, with 13 positions matching TRBD2. The length of the CDR3 is 15 residues. Germline V gene sequence: CDR1 SEHNR, CDR2 FQNEAQ (reference sequence). Trimming removed 8 bases from V and 6 bases from J; junction bases left unmatched: 7. DNA of the CDR3: TGTGCCAGCTGCCCGGGGACTAGCGGGGCCAATGAGCAGTTCTTC. It encodes CASCPGTSGANEQFF.

This chain uses TRBV4-1 with TRBJ2-5, with 10 nucleotides matching TRBD1. This CDR3 is 16 amino acids long. V lost 0 bases and J lost 4; bases outside the gene matches: 5. Germline-derived CDR1 and CDR2 are MGHRA and YSYEKL. The CDR3 region has the DNA TGCGCCAGCAGCCAAGAGGTGACAGGGGGCGGAGAGACCCAGTACTTC. Its translation: CASSQEVTGGGETQYF.

The V gene is TRBV4-1, the J gene TRBJ1-4, with 10 bases lining up with TRBD1. The CDR3 consists of 18 residues. Germline lookup yields CDR1 MGHRA and CDR2 YSYEKL. V shed 3 bases, J shed 5 bases, and the junction held 12 bases outside the gene matches. The CDR3 protein is CASSHAGQGGLENEKLFF. DNA for the CDR3: TGCGCCAGCAGCCACGCCGGACAGGGGGGACTTGAGAATGAAAAACTGTTTTTT.

This clone was recorded only once. V is TRBV6-5 and J is TRBJ2-2; D is unresolved. The ends were cut back, 6 bases at V and 5 bases at J, with 13 bases in the middle. From germline, CDR1 is MNHEY and CDR2 SVGAGI. This CDR3 is built from 14 residues. CDR3 sequence reads: CASSSPAGTGELFF. Written as DNA, the CDR3 is TGTGCCAGCAGCTCCCCCGCCGGTACCGGGGAGCTGTTTTTT.

The rearrangement uses TRBV9 and TRBJ2-7; maybe TRBD2 (7 bases). V lost 0 bases and J 8 bases, leaving 18 bases between the germline ends. Germline values: CDR1 SGDLS, CDR2 YYNGEE. This CDR3 is 15 amino acids long. CDR3 residues: CASSVGRGHPNQQYF. In nucleotides, the CDR3 is TGTGCCAGCAGCGTAGGGCGGGGGCACCCTAATCAGCAGTACTTC.